These 21 T cell receptor beta chains were sequenced from one sample in a study of blood T cells in healthy people across ages. Sample-barcoded 5' priming and a J-beta primer mix drove a second PCR of about 7 to 12 cycles. TCRdb fed the 5' RACE reads into MiXCR, producing one record per CDR3 protein. Of about 680,000 distinct CDR3 sequences listed, 49% are singletons. The material sequenced was blood. Receptors were obtained from a woman aged 55 to 70 in good health.

The chain couples TRBV29-1 to TRBJ1-2, with 8 bases matching TRBD1. J was trimmed by 5 bases and V by 4 bases; bases with no gene match: 9. Germline V gene data show CDR1 as SQVTM and CDR2 as ANQGSEA. CDR3 length: 14 amino acids. The CDR3 is CSVVVQGAFYGYTF. CDR3 DNA sequence: TGCAGCGTTGTTGTCCAGGGGGCCTTTTATGGCTACACCTTC. The full variable domain, completed using reference TRBV29-1 and TRBJ1-2, is SAVISQKPSRDICQRGTSLTIQCQVDSQVTMMFWYRQQPGQSLTLIATANQGSEATYESGFVIDKFPISRPNLTFSTLTVSNMSPEDSSIYLCSVVVQGAFYGYTFGSGTRLTVV.

The CDR3 DNA is TGTGCCAGCAGTTACGAGGGACTAGCGGGAGGAGTCGAAGAGCAGTACTTC. It encodes CASSYEGLAGGVEEQYF. The rearrangement uses TRBV6-6 and TRBJ2-4; 15 bases are a match to TRBD2. V shed 2 bases and J 13 bases; nucleotides not matched to a gene: 12. The length of the CDR3 is 17 residues. Germline CDR1 and CDR2: MNHNY and SVGAGI (reference sequence).

The rearrangement joins TRBV4-3 to TRBJ1-4; D ambiguous. Trimming took off 1 base at V and 10 bases at J, with 7 bases between the two ends. Per the germline V gene, CDR1 is LGHNA and CDR2 is YSLEER. The CDR3 covers 12 residues. DNA of the CDR3: TGCGCCAGCAGCCAAGCCCCTGGAAAACTGTTTTTT. Translation: CASSQAPGKLFF.

This chain links TRBV12-3 or TRBV12-4 with TRBJ1-1; D remains ambiguous. This CDR3 has 16 amino acids. Between the trimmed V and J ends, which lost 8 bases and 10 bases, there was a span of 29 bases. This chain's CDR3 is CASRKRVTAIGGSAFF. The CDR3 DNA reads as TGTGCCAGCCGTAAGAGGGTGACGGCCATCGGAGGTTCAGCTTTCTTT.

The chain combines TRBV2 with TRBJ2-5; 8 nucleotides match TRBD2. CDR3 length equals 14 residues. Germline CDR1 is SNHLY and CDR2 is FYNNEI. V shed 10 bases and J 2 bases; nucleotides not matched to a gene: 9. Here the CDR3 DNA reads TGTGCCACCAGAACTAGCGGCCTTCAAGAGACCCAGTACTTC. Encoded protein: CATRTSGLQETQYF.

In its sample, this clonotype was seen a few times. J is TRBJ1-2 and V is TRBV28; the D is unclear. The length of the CDR3 is 14 residues. The V and J ends lost 1 base and 0 bases respectively, with 6 bases between them. Germline CDR1 is MDHEN and CDR2 is SYDVKM. The CDR3 loop reads CASSLLAANYGYTF. DNA for the CDR3: TGTGCCAGCAGTTTATTGGCAGCTAACTATGGCTACACCTTC.

There are a few counts of this clonotype. The chain is built from TRBV30 and TRBJ2-5; tentative D call: TRBD2 (7 bases). CDR3 size: 15 residues. The germline CDR1 and CDR2 sequences are GTSNPN and SVGIG (reference sequence). V was trimmed by 0 bases and J by 3 bases, leaving 14 bases between them. As DNA, the CDR3 is TGTGCCTGGAGTGTACGGGGGGCGCGGAAAGAGACCCAGTACTTC. It is translated as CAWSVRGARKETQYF.

The rearrangement uses TRBV5-1 and TRBJ2-1, with 7 bases that match TRBD1. Per the germline V gene, CDR1 is SGHRS and CDR2 is YFSETQ. The CDR3 sequence is 14 residues long. After removal of 1 base from V and 7 bases from J, the junction contained 5 bases not matched to a gene. The CDR3 DNA follows: TGCGCCAGCAGCTTGTCCGGGACAGCTAATGAGCAGTTCTTC. This encodes CASSLSGTANEQFF.

The chain combines TRBV5-1 with TRBJ2-7, with 9 positions matching TRBD1. V shed 4 bases, J shed 5 bases, and the junction held 10 bases outside the gene matches. Germline CDR1 SGHRS, CDR2 YFSETQ. This CDR3 is 15 amino acids long. CDR3 residues: CASSIGQGSNDEQYF. The CDR3 DNA follows: TGCGCCAGCAGCATCGGACAGGGGAGCAACGACGAGCAGTACTTC.

The genes are TRBV20-1 and TRBJ1-2; no firm D call. This CDR3 has 15 residues. The germline gives CDR1 DFQATT, CDR2 SNEGSKA (reference sequence). V was cut by 3 bases and J by 5 bases, with 19 bases left in between. CDR3 loop: CSARDGSQVTYGYTF. The CDR3 coding sequence is TGCAGTGCTAGGGATGGGTCGCAGGTTACTTATGGCTACACCTTC.

This clonotype was recorded only once. This chain connects TRBV20-1 to TRBJ2-7, with D hard to call. The CDR3 sequence is 14 residues long. Trimming removed 0 bases at V and 2 bases at J, with 11 bases between. Germline V gene sequence: CDR1 DFQATT, CDR2 SNEGSKA (reference sequence). The CDR3 is CSARDYRATYEQYF. CDR3 coding DNA: TGCAGTGCTAGAGATTATCGCGCCACCTACGAGCAGTACTTC.

The V and J genes are TRBV10-3 and TRBJ2-6; D possibly corresponds to TRBD2 (7 bases). Germline values: CDR1 ENHRY, CDR2 SYGVKD. The V end was cut by 8 bases, the J end by 3 bases, with 23 bases between. The CDR3 has 18 amino acids. The CDR3 DNA is TGTGCCATCGCTGAAGGGGGAGGGGGGACAATTGGGGCCAACGTCCTGACTTTC. Translated: CAIAEGGGGTIGANVLTF.

There are a few counts of this clonotype. This rearrangement joins TRBV5-1 to TRBJ2-4; 10 bases agree with TRBD1. Germline CDR1 SGHRS, CDR2 YFSETQ. J gave up 0 bases and V 4 bases, and 13 bases lay outside the gene matches. The CDR3 spans 19 residues. The CDR3 nucleotides are TGCGCCAGCAGCCCACTTGGGACAGGGGTTGATGGAGCCAAAAACATTCAGTACTTC. Its protein is CASSPLGTGVDGAKNIQYF. The whole variable domain, remainder taken from reference TRBV5-1 and TRBJ2-4, is KAGVTQTPRYLIKTRGQQVTLSCSPISGHRSVSWYQQTPGQGLQFLFEYFSETQRNKGNFPGRFSGRQFSNSRSEMNVSTLELGDSALYLCASSPLGTGVDGAKNIQYFGAGTRLSVL.

This clonotype was seen a few times. This rearrangement joins TRBV7-9 to TRBJ2-5; TRBD2 might be the D (6 bases). CDR1 is SEHNR and CDR2 is FQNEAQ in the germline V gene (reference sequence). Trimming stripped 6 bases from V and 1 base from J, with 12 bases between. This CDR3 spans 14 amino acids. The CDR3 nucleotides are TGTGCCAGCAGGCTCCGGGAGACCCAAGAGACCCAGTACTTC. Translation: CASRLRETQETQYF.

V gene TRBV12-3 or TRBV12-4 combines with J gene TRBJ1-1; D unresolved. The CDR3 has 13 residues. V lost 5 bases to trimming and J lost 5 bases, with 12 bases between them. As DNA, the CDR3 is TGTGCCAGCAGTAGAGTGCGTGGGACTGAAGCTTTCTTT. It is translated as CASSRVRGTEAFF.

A few counts support this clonotype. The rearrangement links TRBV12-3 or TRBV12-4 to TRBJ2-7, with a tentative D call TRBD2 (6 bases). This CDR3 has 15 residues. Trimming removed 6 bases at V and 5 bases at J, with 20 bases between. The CDR3 DNA follows: TGTGCCAGCAGAATCGGGACGGCTGTAGCGGACGAGCAGTACTTC. This codes for CASRIGTAVADEQYF.

This clonotype was observed a few times. This chain uses TRBV10-3 with TRBJ2-1; possibly TRBD1 for D (6 bases). The V and J ends lost 6 bases and 9 bases respectively, with 18 bases between them. The length of the CDR3 is 14 residues. Germline CDR1 reads ENHRY; CDR2 reads SYGVKD. CDR3 protein: CAIRNLLTGTEQFF. DNA of the CDR3: TGTGCCATCAGGAATCTCCTGACAGGAACTGAGCAGTTCTTC.

This clonotype was observed a handful of times. The chain uses TRBV2 and TRBJ2-5; possibly TRBD2 for D (6 bases). Between the trimmed V and J ends, which lost 2 bases and 7 bases, there was a span of 14 bases. The CDR3 covers 14 residues. Germline CDR1 SNHLY, CDR2 FYNNEI. The DNA of the CDR3 is TGTGCCAGCAGTGAATTCGGGCAGGGAGGGACCCAGTACTTC. It yields the protein CASSEFGQGGTQYF.

This clonotype was counted at least ten times. This chain joins TRBV2 and TRBJ2-7, with D perhaps matching TRBD1 (6 bases). V gave up 6 bases and J gave up 5 bases, with 11 bases separating them. The germline CDR1 and CDR2 sequences are SNHLY and FYNNEI. The CDR3 is made up of 12 amino acids. The CDR3 here is CASRTGVDEQYF. CDR3 bases: TGTGCCAGCAGGACAGGTGTCGACGAGCAGTACTTC.

This clonotype was seen a few times. The CDR3 sequence is CASSSERLGANHEQYF. CDR3 bases: TGTGCCAGCAGCTCAGAGCGCCTGGGGGCGAACCACGAGCAGTACTTC. The gene calls are TRBV6-2 or TRBV6-3 and TRBJ2-7; tentatively, D is TRBD1 (6 bases). The V end was cut by 6 bases, the J end by 5 bases, with 23 bases between. The germline CDR1 and CDR2 sequences are MNHEY and SVGEGT. The CDR3 spans 16 residues.

The chain carries TRBV6-6 and TRBJ1-2; D remains unclear. The CDR3 contains 14 residues. V dropped 6 bases and J dropped 4 bases, with 15 bases sitting between them. CDR1 MNHNY and CDR2 SVGAGI come from the germline V gene (reference sequence). CDR3 loop: CASRPGLGRYGYTF. As DNA, the CDR3 is TGTGCCAGCAGGCCCGGACTCGGACGCTATGGCTACACCTTC.